One sample yielded the 19 T cell receptor beta chains listed below, sequenced in a study of blood T cell repertoires in COVID-19. Clones were sequenced by immunoSEQ multiplex PCR, and TCRdb holds only the in-frame ones, with some missing. The data show about 220,000 clones, 82% seen once. Sequencing was performed on peripheral blood. Receptors were obtained from a woman aged 65 to 85 with COVID-19, enrolled during active disease.

The chain employs TRBV5-1 and TRBJ2-5; D is perhaps TRBD2 (5 bases). Germline CDR1 SGHRS, CDR2 YFSETQ. V lost 0 bases to trimming and J lost 4 bases, with 10 bases between them. The CDR3 spans 14 residues. CDR3 protein: CASSLDPGTETQYF. DNA of the CDR3: TGCGCCAGCAGCTTGGATCCGGGAACAGAGACCCAGTACTTC.

There are a few counts of this clone. V gene TRBV10-3 combines with J gene TRBJ1-2, with TRBD1 identical over 7 bases. Trimming cost V 7 bases and J 4 bases; bases outside gene matches: 9. CDR1 ENHRY and CDR2 SYGVKD come from the germline V gene. This CDR3 comprises 14 residues. The CDR3 region is CAITQGGAIYGYTF. Written as DNA, the CDR3 is TGTGCCATCACCCAGGGGGGCGCTATCTATGGCTACACCTTC.

This chain connects TRBV6-5 to TRBJ2-5, with D possibly being TRBD1 (5 bases). CDR3 size: 13 residues. Trimming pared 5 bases from V and 3 bases from J, leaving 10 bases between. Germline V gives CDR1 MNHEY, CDR2 SVGAGI. The CDR3 spells CASSRQRKETQYF. The CDR3 bases are TGTGCCAGCAGTAGACAGAGAAAAGAGACCCAGTACTTC.

This clone was seen a single time. The rearrangement uses TRBV5-6 and TRBJ2-3, with 7 bases that match TRBD2. CDR3 length equals 15 residues. The V gene end was trimmed by 3 bases and the J gene end by 5 bases; junction bases not matched to a gene: 9. Germline V gene data show CDR1 as SGHDT and CDR2 as YYEEEE. This CDR3 reads CASSSREMEGDTQYF. CDR3 nucleotides: TGTGCCAGCAGCTCGCGGGAGATGGAAGGAGATACGCAGTATTTT.

For this clone: Additional DNA sequences in this sample encode the identical CDR3. The chain carries TRBV5-1 and TRBJ2-5, with no clear D. Germline lookup yields CDR1 SGHRS and CDR2 YFSETQ. V was cut by 0 bases and J by 1 base, with 7 bases left in between. The CDR3 contains 14 residues. The CDR3 DNA sequence: TGCGCCAGCAGCTTGGGGTCCGGCCAAGAGACCCAGTACTTC. This sequence encodes CASSLGSGQETQYF.

This chain joins TRBV29-1 and TRBJ1-2; TRBD1 agrees at 7 bases. The CDR3 is 10 amino acids. Losses at the gene ends were 6 bases for V and 6 bases for J; bases not matched to a gene: 1. Germline CDR1 SQVTM, CDR2 ANQGSEA. Written as DNA, the CDR3 is TGCAGCGTCGGGACAGATGGCTACACCTTC. Translation: CSVGTDGYTF. Using reference TRBV29-1 and TRBJ1-2 for the parts outside the CDR3, the full variable domain is SAVISQKPSRDICQRGTSLTIQCQVDSQVTMMFWYRQQPGQSLTLIATANQGSEATYESGFVIDKFPISRPNLTFSTLTVSNMSPEDSSIYLCSVGTDGYTFGSGTRLTVV.

This clone turned up a few times. The DNA of the CDR3 is TGTGCCAGCACTTCTGAGGGACTACCTCTTACCGGGGAGCTGTTTTTT. Translated: CASTSEGLPLTGELFF. The V and J genes are TRBV7-2 and TRBJ2-2; 7 bases map to TRBD2. CDR3 length: 16 residues. Germline values: CDR1 SGHTA, CDR2 FQGNSA. The V gene end was trimmed by 7 bases and the J gene end by 5 bases; junction bases not matched to a gene: 13.

J is TRBJ2-7 and V is TRBV5-1; unclear D gene. Germline loops: CDR1 SGHRS, CDR2 YFSETQ. This CDR3 is built from 13 residues. The V and J ends lost 0 bases and 1 base respectively, with 5 bases between them. Here the CDR3 DNA reads TGCGCCAGCAGCTTGGACTTTTCCTACGAGCAGTACTTC. Residues: CASSLDFSYEQYF.

The sample holds one count of this clone. The genes are TRBV30 and TRBJ1-1; the D gene is possibly TRBD1 (6 bases). The CDR3 has 13 amino acids. In germline, CDR1 is GTSNPN, CDR2 SVGIG (reference sequence). The V and J ends lost 0 bases and 5 bases respectively, with 10 bases between them. In DNA, the CDR3 is TGTGCCTGGAGTGTACAGAGGGGGACTGAAGCTTTCTTT. Encoded protein: CAWSVQRGTEAFF.

This chain uses TRBV2 with TRBJ2-4; the D gene is possibly TRBD2 (6 bases). The germline V gene has CDR1 SNHLY and CDR2 FYNNEI. The V end lost 6 bases, the J end lost 4 bases, and 13 bases lay between the germline ends. The CDR3 has 14 amino acids. The CDR3 is CASRAGSAKNIQYF. In DNA, the CDR3 is TGTGCCAGCAGAGCCGGGAGCGCGAAAAACATTCAGTACTTC.

The sample holds one count of this clone. The chain employs TRBV19 and TRBJ1-2, with 7 bases matching TRBD1. Per the germline V gene, CDR1 is LNHDA and CDR2 is SQIVND (reference sequence). The CDR3 is 11 amino acids. CDR3 bases: TGTGCGCTACAGGGGTACTATGGCTACACCTTC. Protein: CALQGYYGYTF.

The chain joins TRBV30 to TRBJ1-5; 8 nucleotides match TRBD1. J lost 6 bases, V lost 2 bases, and 6 bases had no gene match. The CDR3 contains 14 residues. The germline gives CDR1 GTSNPN, CDR2 SVGIG (reference sequence). The chain's CDR3 is CAWSMQGASQPQHF. The CDR3 nucleotides read TGTGCCTGGAGTATGCAGGGGGCGAGTCAGCCCCAGCATTTT.

The rearrangement links TRBV3-1 (or the pseudogene TRBV3-2) to TRBJ2-5; weak D call: TRBD1 (5 bases). The V gene's germline CDR1 is LGHDT and CDR2 YNNKEL (reference sequence). CDR3 length: 15 residues. The V end lost 3 bases, the J end lost 5 bases, and 16 bases lay between the germline ends. As DNA, the CDR3 is TGTGCCAGCAGCCAGGAGCGCAGGGTCGGCGAGACCCAGTACTTC. Protein product: CASSQERRVGETQYF.

Remarks on this clone: The same CDR3 is also encoded by other DNA sequences in this sample. J is TRBJ1-6 and V is TRBV5-1; no clear D. V was pared by 0 bases and J by 5 bases, with 6 bases between. CDR1 and CDR2 (germline): SGHRS, YFSETQ. This CDR3 region has 14 residues. The CDR3 nucleotides are TGCGCCAGCAGCTTGGTAGAGGATAATTCACCCCTCCACTTT. Amino acid sequence: CASSLVEDNSPLHF.

The chain carries TRBV10-3 and TRBJ1-1; TRBD1 might be the D (6 bases). Trimming pared 5 bases from V and 5 bases from J, leaving 12 bases between. The germline CDR1 and CDR2 sequences are ENHRY and SYGVKD. The CDR3 extends over 13 amino acids. DNA for the CDR3: TGTGCCATCAGTCTTGGACAGTCGACTGAAGCTTTCTTT. Translation gives CAISLGQSTEAFF.

This clone was counted at least ten times. The chain has TRBV5-1 and TRBJ2-2; TRBD2 aligns across 14 bases. CDR1 and CDR2 from the germline V gene are SGHRS and YFSETQ. This CDR3 is 17 amino acids long. Losses at the gene ends were 3 bases for V and 7 bases for J; bases not matched to a gene: 8. CDR3 sequence reads: CASSSGTSGRSGGELFF. The CDR3 nucleotides are TGCGCCAGCAGCTCCGGGACTAGCGGGAGATCCGGCGGGGAGCTGTTTTTT.

The sample holds one count of this clone. The rearrangement uses TRBV19 and TRBJ2-1, with 8 bases identical to TRBD2. The length of the CDR3 is 15 residues. Germline V gives CDR1 LNHDA, CDR2 SQIVND (reference sequence). V was clipped by 0 bases and J by 9 bases; unmatched bases: 7. The CDR3 nucleotides are TGTGCCAGTAGTATAGATCTTACTAGCGGAGGTGAGCAGTTCTTC. It codes for CASSIDLTSGGEQFF.

DNA of the CDR3: TGTGCCAGCAGTTCCCCTAGGGAGTATGAGCAGTTCTTC. Its protein is CASSSPREYEQFF. The chain has TRBV27 and TRBJ2-1, with D perhaps matching TRBD2 (5 bases). V was shortened by 4 bases and J by 8 bases, with 12 bases between the two germline ends. Germline assignment: CDR1 MNHEY and CDR2 SMNVEV (reference sequence). The CDR3 is 13 amino acids.

The chain carries TRBV28 and TRBJ2-3; 11 bases line up with TRBD2. The CDR3 totals 19 residues. Looked up from germline, CDR1 is MDHEN and CDR2 is SYDVKM. V shed 3 bases and J 0 bases; nucleotides not matched to a gene: 11. The CDR3 sequence is CASSLSTSGSRGSTDTQYF. For the CDR3, the DNA is TGTGCCAGCAGTTTGTCTACTAGCGGGAGCCGTGGGAGCACAGATACGCAGTATTTT. Together with reference TRBV28 and TRBJ2-3, the CDR3 gives the full variable domain: DVKVTQSSRYLVKRTGEKVFLECVQDMDHENMFWYRQDPGLGLRLIYFSYDVKMKEKGDIPEGYSVSREKKERFSLILESASTNQTSMYLCASSLSTSGSRGSTDTQYFGPGTRLTVL.